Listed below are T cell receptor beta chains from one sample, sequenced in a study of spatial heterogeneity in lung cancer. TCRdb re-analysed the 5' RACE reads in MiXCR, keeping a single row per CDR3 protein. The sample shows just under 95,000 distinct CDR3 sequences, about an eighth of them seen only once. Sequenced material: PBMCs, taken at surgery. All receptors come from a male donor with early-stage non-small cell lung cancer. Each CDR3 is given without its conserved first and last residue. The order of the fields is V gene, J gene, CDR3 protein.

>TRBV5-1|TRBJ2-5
ASSPGLAGALGEETQY
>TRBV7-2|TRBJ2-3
ASSSQGGVRDTQY
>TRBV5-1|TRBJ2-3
ASSRDTSGGGTDTQY
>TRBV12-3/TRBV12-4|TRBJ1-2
ASSWTGRSYGYT
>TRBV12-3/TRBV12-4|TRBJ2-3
ASRPTGTDTQY
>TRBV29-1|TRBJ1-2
SVHDSLSYGYT
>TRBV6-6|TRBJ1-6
ASSYPDRSHNSPLH
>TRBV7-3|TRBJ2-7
ASSLLGGRQYEQY
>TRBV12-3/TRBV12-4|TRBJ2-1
ASRSTRIEQF
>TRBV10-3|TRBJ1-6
AISKTGNNSPLH
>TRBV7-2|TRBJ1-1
ASSSDSAHTEAF
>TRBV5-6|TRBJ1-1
ASSLPSQNTEAF
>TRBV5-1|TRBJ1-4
ASRPGQDYEKLF
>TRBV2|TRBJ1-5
ASSDGGQPQH
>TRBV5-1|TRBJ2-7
ASSRDALWGSYEQY
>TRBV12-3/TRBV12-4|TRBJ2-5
ASSPEAGGPGTQY
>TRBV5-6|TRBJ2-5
ASSLVQDWQTQY
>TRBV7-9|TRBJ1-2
ASSRLEASANYGYT
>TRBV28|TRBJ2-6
ASEDRSSGANVLT
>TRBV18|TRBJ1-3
ASSEDSLPGNTIY
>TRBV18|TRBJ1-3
ASSPSGSSGNTIY
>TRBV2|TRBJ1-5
ASSDQGQSNQPQH
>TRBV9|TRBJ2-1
ASSVGGLAAYNEQF
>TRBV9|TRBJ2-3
ASSVTSGGDTQY
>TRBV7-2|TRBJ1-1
ASSLIRSRGTEAF
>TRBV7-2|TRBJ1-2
ASSLALTVNYGYT